This T cell receptor beta chain was sequenced for a study of cytomegalovirus exposure and HLA in healthy donors. The repertoire was sequenced with immunoSEQ multiplex PCR; TCRdb's copy has only in-frame clones and lacks some. Of under 250,000 clones in the sample, just under 90% were seen once. CDR3 size: 19 residues. Germline V gene sequence: CDR1 LNHDA, CDR2 SQIVND (reference sequence). The germline V and J ends were trimmed by 4 bases and 0 bases, with 22 bases remaining between them. The specimen sequenced was PBMCs. This TCR came from a man younger than 35 in good health and CMV-seronegative. The chain has TRBV19 and TRBJ2-1, with a weak D call TRBD1 (6 bases). The CDR3 reads CASSTRQATIASSYNEQFF. DNA of the CDR3: TGTGCCAGTAGTACCAGACAGGCTACCATAGCGAGCTCCTACAATGAGCAGTTCTTC.